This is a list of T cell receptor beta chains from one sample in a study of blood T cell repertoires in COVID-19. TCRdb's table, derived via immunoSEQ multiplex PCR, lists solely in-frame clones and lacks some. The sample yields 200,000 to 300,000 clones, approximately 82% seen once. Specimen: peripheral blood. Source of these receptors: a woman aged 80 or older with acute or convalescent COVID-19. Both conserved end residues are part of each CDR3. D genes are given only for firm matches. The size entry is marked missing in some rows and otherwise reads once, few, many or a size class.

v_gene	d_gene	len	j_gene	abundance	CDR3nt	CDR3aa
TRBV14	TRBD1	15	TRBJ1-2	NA	TGTGCCAGCAGCCAAATCGACGACAGGGGGCTTGGCTACACCTTC	CASSQIDDRGLGYTF
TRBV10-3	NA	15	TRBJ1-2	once	TGTGCCATCAGTAACCCCTTGGGAGACAACTATGGCTACACCTTC	CAISNPLGDNYGYTF
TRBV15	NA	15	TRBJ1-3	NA	TGTGCCACCAGTCCCGGGGGGCGGGCTGGAAACACCATATATTTT	CATSPGGRAGNTIYF
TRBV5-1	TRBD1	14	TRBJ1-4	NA	TGCGCCAGCAGCTCGGACAGGGGTAATGAAAAACTGTTTTTT	CASSSDRGNEKLFF
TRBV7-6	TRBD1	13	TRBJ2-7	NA	TGTGCCAGCAGCCTAACCAGGGGGTACGAGCAGTACTTC	CASSLTRGYEQYF
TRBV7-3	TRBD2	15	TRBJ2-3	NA	TGTGCCAGCAGCGGACTAGCGGGGGGCACAGATACGCAGTATTTT	CASSGLAGGTDTQYF
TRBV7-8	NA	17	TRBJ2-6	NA	TGTGCCAGCAGCCGATTCACAGGGAAGTCTGGGGCCAACGTCCTGACTTTC	CASSRFTGKSGANVLTF
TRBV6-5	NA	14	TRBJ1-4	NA	TGTGCCAGCAGTTACGGAACAGGGAACACAAAACTGTTTTTT	CASSYGTGNTKLFF
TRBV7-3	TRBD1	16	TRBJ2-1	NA	TGTGCCAGCAGCCTGAAATCGACAGGGAATGGGAATGAGCAGTTCTTC	CASSLKSTGNGNEQFF
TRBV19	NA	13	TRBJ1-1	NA	TGTGCCAGTAGCAAAAGGACTGACACTGAAGCTTTCTTT	CASSKRTDTEAFF
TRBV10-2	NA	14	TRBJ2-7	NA	TGCGCCAGCAGCAGTCAGGGGTTCTCCTACGAGCAGTACTTC	CASSSQGFSYEQYF
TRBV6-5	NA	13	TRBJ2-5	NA	TGTGCCAGCAGCAAGACAGACCTAGAGACCCAGTACTTC	CASSKTDLETQYF
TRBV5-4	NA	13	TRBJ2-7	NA	TGTGCCAGCAGCTTGCCAGGGACCTACGAGCAGTACTTC	CASSLPGTYEQYF
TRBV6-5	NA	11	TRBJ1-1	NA	TGTGCCAGCAAAGCCTCACCGGTAGCTTTCTTT	CASKASPVAFF
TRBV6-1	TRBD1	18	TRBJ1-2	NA	TGTGCCAGCAGTGAGAACCTTGCGATGGGGACAGGGAACTATGGCTACACCTTC	CASSENLAMGTGNYGYTF
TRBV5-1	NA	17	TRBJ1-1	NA	TGCGCCAGCAGCTTGGGACGACAGAGCGCGCTGAACACTGAAGCTTTCTTT	CASSLGRQSALNTEAFF
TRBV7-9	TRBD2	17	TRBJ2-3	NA	TGTGCCAGCAGCCCCAAGGGACTAGAAGGCCGGGGGAATACGCAGTATTTT	CASSPKGLEGRGNTQYF
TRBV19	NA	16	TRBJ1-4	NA	TGTGCCAGTACCTACCCCGGGGGGCAGACTAATGAAAAACTGTTTTTT	CASTYPGGQTNEKLFF